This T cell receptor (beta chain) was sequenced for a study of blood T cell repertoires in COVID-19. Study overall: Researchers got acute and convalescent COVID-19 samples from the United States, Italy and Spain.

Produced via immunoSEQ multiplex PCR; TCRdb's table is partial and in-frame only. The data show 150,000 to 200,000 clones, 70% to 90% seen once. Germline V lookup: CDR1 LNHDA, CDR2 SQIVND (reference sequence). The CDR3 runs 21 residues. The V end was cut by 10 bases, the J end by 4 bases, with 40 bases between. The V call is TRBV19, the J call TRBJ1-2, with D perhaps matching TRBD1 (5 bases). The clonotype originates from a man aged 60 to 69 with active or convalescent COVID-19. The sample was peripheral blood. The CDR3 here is CATLSDIQGTSSPLIIYGYTF. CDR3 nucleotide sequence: TGTGCCACCTTGAGTGATATCCAGGGAACCTCCTCTCCTCTAATTATCTATGGCTACACCTTC. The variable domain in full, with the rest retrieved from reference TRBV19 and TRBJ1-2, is DGGITQSPKYLFRKEGQNVTLSCEQNLNHDAMYWYRQDPGQGLRLIYYSQIVNDFQKGDIAEGYSVSREKKESFPLTVTSAQKNPTAFYLCATLSDIQGTSSPLIIYGYTFGSGTRLTVV.